These 29 T cell receptor beta chains share one sample of origin, sequenced in a study of T cells in Graves' hyperthyroidism and ophthalmopathy. From RNA transcripts, TCR beta CDR3 regions were amplified. The primer set for the first-round RT-PCR of the TCR CDR3 was HTBI. TCRdb re-called the multiplex PCR reads with MiXCR, one entry per CDR3 protein. Of some 510,000 distinct CDR3 sequences detected, roughly 20% appear once; the ten largest clones hold around a quarter. Sample: blood. Receptor source: a man younger than 30 with Graves' hyperthyroidism.

The V gene is TRBV5-1, the J gene TRBJ1-2; D is unclear. Germline V gene data show CDR1 as SGHRS and CDR2 as YFSETQ. The CDR3 contains 14 residues. Trimming removed 0 bases from V and 3 bases from J, with 9 bases in between. The DNA of the CDR3 is TGCGCCAGCAGCTTGGTAGGGAACGACTATGGCTACACCTTC. Amino acids: CASSLVGNDYGYTF.

The chain has TRBV5-5 and TRBJ2-2, with 7 bases aligning to TRBD1. This CDR3 region has 14 residues. The germline CDR1 and CDR2 sequences are SGHKS and YYEKEE (reference sequence). The V gene end was trimmed by 3 bases and the J gene end by 6 bases; junction bases not matched to a gene: 5. For the CDR3, the DNA is TGTGCCAGCAGCTCGACAGGGACGGCCGGGGAGCTGTTTTTT. This codes for CASSSTGTAGELFF.

V and J are TRBV24-1 and TRBJ2-2; D unclear. CDR1 and CDR2 from the germline V gene are KGHDR and SFDVKD. CDR3 size: 15 residues. V was trimmed by 1 base and J by 1 base, leaving 6 bases between them. CDR3 in amino acids: CATSDFRVNTGELFF. As DNA, the CDR3 is TGTGCCACCAGTGATTTTAGGGTGAACACCGGGGAGCTGTTTTTT.

This clonotype occurred many times. CDR3 sequence (DNA): TGCGCCAGCAGCTTGAACAGGGGGATCGACGAGCAGTACTTC. Translation: CASSLNRGIDEQYF. The chain uses TRBV5-1 and TRBJ2-7, with TRBD1 matching over 8 bases. This CDR3 spans 14 amino acids. Germline-derived CDR1 and CDR2 are SGHRS and YFSETQ. V was pared by 1 base and J by 5 bases, with 5 bases of the junction left unmatched.

A few counts support this clonotype. V gene TRBV7-9 combines with J gene TRBJ1-6; D is unclear. CDR1 and CDR2 (germline): SEHNR, FQNEAQ (reference sequence). Trimming cost V 1 base and J 5 bases, with 6 bases left between them. The length of the CDR3 is 14 residues. The CDR3 coding sequence is TGTGCCAGCAGCTTAGATCCCCATAATTCACCCCTCCACTTT. This translates into CASSLDPHNSPLHF.

The table lists this clonotype with a few counts. The gene calls are TRBV19 and TRBJ1-5, with D maybe TRBD1 (6 bases). The V end lost 7 bases, the J end lost 0 bases, and 13 bases lay between the germline ends. The CDR3 covers 15 residues. In germline, CDR1 is LNHDA, CDR2 SQIVND (reference sequence). The DNA of the CDR3 is TGTGCCAGTAAACCAGACAGGTATAGCAATCAGCCCCAGCATTTT. The encoded protein is CASKPDRYSNQPQHF.

Ten or more counts support this clonotype. The chain is built from TRBV6-2 or TRBV6-3 and TRBJ1-2; possible D gene TRBD1, 6 bases. CDR3 length: 12 amino acids. Deletions cut 4 bases from V and 6 bases from J, with 9 bases between. The germline V gene encodes CDR1 MNHEY and CDR2 SVGEGT. This CDR3 is CASSFPGDGYTF. In DNA, the CDR3 is TGTGCCAGCAGTTTCCCAGGGGATGGCTACACCTTC.

For this clonotype: The germline gene is not matched at one end of the junction; a read error may be the cause. This chain links TRBV28 with TRBJ2-5; D remains unclear. CDR1 MDHEN and CDR2 SYDVKM come from the germline V gene. The length of the CDR3 is 13 residues. Written as DNA, the CDR3 is TGTGCCAGCTGTTTCCACAGCGAAGAGACCCAGTACTTC. Protein sequence: CASCFHSEETQYF.

The CDR3 sequence: CSVEELGNIQYF. For the CDR3, the DNA is TGCAGCGTTGAAGAACTAGGAAACATTCAGTACTTC. The chain has TRBV29-1 and TRBJ2-4; a possible D gene is TRBD2 (5 bases). Trimming cost V 0 bases and J 6 bases, with 6 bases left between them. Germline V gene data show CDR1 as SQVTM and CDR2 as ANQGSEA. The length of the CDR3 is 12 residues.

At least ten counts were recorded for this clonotype. The chain recombines TRBV6-1 with TRBJ1-2; D is possibly TRBD1 (5 bases). The CDR3 length is 12 residues. Trimming cost V 4 bases and J 5 bases, with 8 bases left between them. The germline CDR1 and CDR2 sequences are MNHNS and SASEGT. The CDR3: CASSGREYGYTF. The DNA of the CDR3 is TGTGCCAGCAGTGGCAGGGAGTATGGCTACACCTTC.

The table lists this clonotype with a few counts. J is TRBJ2-7 and V is TRBV28; 11 bases match TRBD2. CDR3 length: 16 residues. After removal of 5 bases from V and 0 bases from J, the junction contained 6 bases not matched to a gene. The germline CDR1 and CDR2 sequences are MDHEN and SYDVKM. Written as DNA, the CDR3 is TGTGCCAGCAGTCCAATAGGACTAGCGGGCTCCTACGAGCAGTACTTC. It is translated as CASSPIGLAGSYEQYF.

This clonotype was counted at least ten times. The chain is built from TRBV28 and TRBJ1-2; possible D gene TRBD1, 5 bases. CDR3 size: 11 residues. Germline CDR1 MDHEN, CDR2 SYDVKM. Trimming removed 5 bases at V and 9 bases at J, with 10 bases between. As DNA, the CDR3 is TGTGCCAGCAGTCGGGACTTCAGCTACACCTTC. Residues: CASSRDFSYTF.

This clonotype was seen many times. V and J are TRBV20-1 and TRBJ2-7, with 7 bases matching TRBD2. Per the germline V gene, CDR1 is DFQATT and CDR2 is SNEGSKA (reference sequence). After removal of 4 bases from V and 4 bases from J, the junction contained 10 bases not matched to a gene. The CDR3 sequence is 14 residues long. The CDR3 DNA follows: TGCAGTGCTAATCGTGACGGGCGGGGGTACGAGCAGTACTTC. Its translation is CSANRDGRGYEQYF.

This clonotype was seen a few times. V usage is TRBV30 and J usage is TRBJ2-7; 12 nucleotides align to TRBD2. This CDR3 is built from 15 residues. Looked up from germline, CDR1 is GTSNPN and CDR2 is SVGIG (reference sequence). V was clipped by 0 bases and J by 3 bases; unmatched bases: 3. The DNA for the CDR3 is TGTGCCTGGAGTGTAGGACTAGCGGGGTTCTACGAGCAGTACTTC. Its protein is CAWSVGLAGFYEQYF.

This clonotype was picked up many times. This chain uses TRBV6-1 with TRBJ1-2; a possible D gene is TRBD1 (5 bases). Trimming shortened V by 8 bases and J by 0 bases, and 10 bases separated the two germline ends. This CDR3 spans 13 amino acids. Germline V gene sequence: CDR1 MNHNS, CDR2 SASEGT. The CDR3 region has the DNA TGTGCCAGCCGCCTGGGGCCTAACTATGGCTACACCTTC. It translates to CASRLGPNYGYTF.

The V and J genes are TRBV2 and TRBJ2-5; D may correspond to TRBD1 or TRBD2 (7 bases each). The CDR3 consists of 15 residues. Germline loops: CDR1 SNHLY, CDR2 FYNNEI. CDR3 bases: TGTGTCACCAGCAGTCAGGGGGGGCCAGGAGAGACCCAGTACTTC. Its protein is CVTSSQGGPGETQYF. Full variable domain (remainder filled in from reference TRBV2 and TRBJ2-5): EPEVTQTPSHQVTQMGQEVILRCVPISNHLYFYWYRQILGQKVEFLVSFYNNEISEKSEIFDDQFSVERPDGSNFTLKIRSTKLEDSAMYFCVTSSQGGPGETQYFGPGTRLLVL.

This clonotype occurred a few times. The CDR3 is CAISGNQEEAFF. As DNA, the CDR3 is TGTGCCATCAGTGGAAACCAAGAAGAAGCTTTCTTT. This chain links TRBV10-3 with TRBJ1-1; the D is unclear. The germline V and J ends were trimmed by 4 bases and 8 bases, with 11 bases remaining between them. The CDR3 extends over 12 amino acids. Germline V gene data show CDR1 as ENHRY and CDR2 as SYGVKD.

Only a few counts were recorded for this clonotype. The CDR3 DNA follows: TGTGCCAGCAGCCTCACGGGGGGCAGTACCGGGGAGCTGTTTTTT. Residues: CASSLTGGSTGELFF. The chain recombines TRBV12-3 or TRBV12-4 with TRBJ2-2; weak D call: TRBD2 (7 bases). Trimming took off 6 bases at V and 5 bases at J, with 16 bases between the two ends. This CDR3 is 15 amino acids long.

This clonotype was detected ten times or more. This chain joins TRBV6-5 and TRBJ2-5; 7 nucleotides align to TRBD2. V shed 8 bases, J shed 6 bases, and the junction held 9 bases outside the gene matches. The CDR3 spans 13 residues. Per germline, CDR1 MNHEY and CDR2 SVGAGI. The CDR3 region is CASRGSGGKTQYF. CDR3 DNA: TGTGCCAGCCGCGGGAGTGGAGGGAAGACCCAGTACTTC.

This clonotype was found many times. V usage is TRBV6-5 and J usage is TRBJ1-1; D may be TRBD1 (5 bases). V gave up 2 bases and J gave up 0 bases, with 10 bases separating them. CDR3 length: 15 residues. From germline, CDR1 is MNHEY and CDR2 SVGAGI. The DNA of the CDR3 is TGTGCCAGCAGTTACGCAGGGCCACTGAACACTGAAGCTTTCTTT. The encoded protein is CASSYAGPLNTEAFF.

This clonotype appeared many times. This sequence joins TRBV28 and TRBJ1-1, with 10 positions matching TRBD1. V shed 6 bases, J shed 3 bases, and the junction held 10 bases outside the gene matches. This CDR3 has 16 residues. The germline V gene encodes CDR1 MDHEN and CDR2 SYDVKM. CDR3 coding DNA: TGTGCCAGCAGCCCGGGACAGGGGAAGGGGGACACTGAAGCTTTCTTT. Translated, it gives CASSPGQGKGDTEAFF.

This clonotype was counted ten times or more. The chain has TRBV6-5 and TRBJ2-5; 9 bases match TRBD1. This CDR3 is built from 17 residues. J was trimmed by 4 bases and V by 6 bases; bases with no gene match: 15. Germline CDR1 is MNHEY and CDR2 is SVGAGI. In DNA, the CDR3 is TGTGCCAGCAGCTCAATGGGGACAGGGAGCCGGCGAGAGACCCAGTACTTC. It encodes CASSSMGTGSRRETQYF.

The rearrangement uses TRBV12-5 and TRBJ1-2; the D gene is possibly TRBD1 (5 bases). The CDR3 runs 16 residues. Trimming cost V 5 bases and J 5 bases, with 21 bases left between them. Germline V lookup: CDR1 LGHNT, CDR2 FRNRAP. CDR3 DNA sequence: TGTGCTAGTGGTCTTACCTTGATGGGGCAGGAATATGGCTACACCTTC. Translating it yields CASGLTLMGQEYGYTF.

This clonotype came up many times. V and J are TRBV7-8 and TRBJ1-1; TRBD1 agrees at 9 bases. The length of the CDR3 is 14 residues. The V gene's germline CDR1 is SGHVS and CDR2 FQNEAQ. With V trimmed by 5 bases and J by 4 bases, 5 bases remained unmatched. This CDR3 is CASSVQGAVTEAFF. CDR3 nucleotides: TGTGCCAGCAGCGTACAGGGGGCGGTCACTGAAGCTTTCTTT.

This clonotype was seen at least ten times. V gene TRBV12-3 or TRBV12-4 combines with J gene TRBJ2-5, with D maybe TRBD1 (6 bases). V lost 5 bases and J 5 bases, leaving 15 bases between the germline ends. The CDR3 extends over 14 amino acids. In DNA form, the CDR3 reads TGTGCCAGCAGTCGAGGGGGTTTCGGGGAGACCCAGTACTTC. Translation gives CASSRGGFGETQYF.

This clonotype was recorded at least ten times. The chain recombines TRBV7-2 with TRBJ2-7; D may be TRBD2 (6 bases). Germline CDR1 and CDR2: SGHTA and FQGNSA. With 8 bases removed from V and 5 bases from J, the gap between germline ends came to 22 bases. This CDR3 is built from 15 residues. The CDR3 DNA follows: TGTGCCAGCGGCCAAGCTGAGGGAGGTGCTGACGAGCAGTACTTC. Protein: CASGQAEGGADEQYF.

This clonotype was seen a few times. Possible read error: a much larger clone is one base away. The final CDR3 position lacks the conserved phenylalanine or tryptophan, pointing to a likely read error. V is TRBV27 and J is TRBJ1-5; D is uncertain. The CDR3 is 13 residues long. V lost 2 bases, J lost 6 bases, and 8 bases lay in between. Germline V CDR1 and CDR2: MNHEY, SMNVEV (reference sequence). Written as DNA, the CDR3 is TGTGCCAGCAGTTTAGGGTCCCGTCAGCCCCAGCATCTT. Translation gives CASSLGSRQPQHL.

This chain links TRBV5-6 with TRBJ2-7; no definite D call. This CDR3 comprises 14 residues. Between the trimmed V and J ends, which lost 2 bases and 5 bases, there was a span of 14 bases. The germline gives CDR1 SGHDT, CDR2 YYEEEE. CDR3 DNA sequence: TGTGCCAGCAGCTTCAGCTCGTCTATGAACGAGCAGTACTTC. Protein product: CASSFSSSMNEQYF.

The chain links TRBV6-2 or TRBV6-3 to TRBJ2-7, with 7 positions matching TRBD1. The CDR3 is 15 amino acids. J gave up 0 bases and V 10 bases, and 12 bases lay outside the gene matches. Per germline, CDR1 MNHEY and CDR2 SVGEGT. Here the CDR3 DNA reads TGTGCCACCACGCGACCGGGACAGAGCTCCTACGAGCAGTACTTC. Protein sequence: CATTRPGQSSYEQYF.